This record looks at one T cell receptor beta chain sequence and its context. The antigen is unknown. The V end lost 2 bases, the J end lost 2 bases, and 9 bases lay between the germline ends. The CDR3 has 14 amino acids. Per germline, CDR1 SGHRS and CDR2 YFSETQ. The source of the sample is a study of cytomegalovirus exposure and HLA in healthy donors. Study findings and constraints: In the roughly 130 validation repertoires, a later analysis found that first-cohort TCR clusters tended to co-occur.

The data were produced by immunoSEQ multiplex PCR, yet TCRdb's version contains in-frame clones alone and is incomplete. Among about 150,000 clones, 80% to 90% were seen once, and the ten largest hold about 20%. This clonotype originated in a man between 18 and 29 years old in good health and CMV-seropositive. Specimen: PBMCs. The chain recombines TRBV5-1 with TRBJ2-3; no definite D call. CDR3 sequence (DNA): TGCGCCAGCAGCTTCGGTTCCATCACAGATACGCAGTATTTT. Encoded protein: CASSFGSITDTQYF. Filled out from reference TRBV5-1 and TRBJ2-3, the complete variable domain reads KAGVTQTPRYLIKTRGQQVTLSCSPISGHRSVSWYQQTPGQGLQFLFEYFSETQRNKGNFPGRFSGRQFSNSRSEMNVSTLELGDSALYLCASSFGSITDTQYFGPGTRLTVL.